The 4 T cell receptor beta chains reported below all come from one sample, sequenced in a study of T cell repertoires in cytomegalovirus infection. TCRdb used MiXCR to reprocess the reads, holding one entry per CDR3 protein. The repertoire holds a few hundred thousand distinct CDR3 sequences, about an eighth seen once, with roughly 8.9% in the top ten. The sequenced sample was PBMCs. The receptors come from a human donor in good health (CMV status not recorded). Some clones in this sample may be carry-over from other donors' samples.

In its sample, this clonotype was seen many times. The chain joins TRBV28 to TRBJ2-5; D is tentatively TRBD1 or TRBD2 (5 bases each). This CDR3 is 15 amino acids long. Germline CDR1 MDHEN, CDR2 SYDVKM. Between the trimmed V and J ends, which lost 5 bases and 1 base, there was a span of 14 bases. CDR3 sequence (DNA): TGTGCCAGCAGTCTTCCCCGGGACGGCCAAGAGACCCAGTACTTC. Its translation is CASSLPRDGQETQYF. Variable domain in full (rest from reference TRBV28 and TRBJ2-5): DVKVTQSSRYLVKRTGEKVFLECVQDMDHENMFWYRQDPGLGLRLIYFSYDVKMKEKGDIPEGYSVSREKKERFSLILESASTNQTSMYLCASSLPRDGQETQYFGPGTRLLVL.

This chain connects TRBV5-6 to TRBJ2-1; 9 nucleotides match TRBD1. The CDR3 totals 17 residues. The germline V gene encodes CDR1 SGHDT and CDR2 YYEEEE. The V and J ends lost 0 bases and 0 bases, in that order; junction bases with no gene match: 4. CDR3 bases: TGTGCCAGCAGCTTGGACAGGGGGCCGGGCTCCTACAATGAGCAGTTCTTC. Protein sequence: CASSLDRGPGSYNEQFF.

The rearrangement joins TRBV27 to TRBJ2-7, with D perhaps matching TRBD2 (7 bases). This CDR3 has 14 residues. Germline lookup yields CDR1 MNHEY and CDR2 SMNVEV (reference sequence). V dropped 5 bases and J dropped 3 bases, with 14 bases sitting between them. The CDR3 spells CASSPAGHIYEQYF. The CDR3, as DNA: TGTGCCAGCAGTCCAGCGGGACACATCTACGAGCAGTACTTC.

The table lists this clonotype with many counts. The V and J genes are TRBV15 and TRBJ1-1; D is ambiguous. The V gene's germline CDR1 is LNHNV and CDR2 YYDKDF (reference sequence). The CDR3 loop spans 13 amino acids. The ends were cut back, 5 bases at V and 7 bases at J, with 14 bases in the middle. The CDR3 DNA reads TGTGCCACCAGCCCCGTAAGAGTCGTTGAAGCTTTCTTT. As protein: CATSPVRVVEAFF. The full variable domain, in which reference TRBV15 and TRBJ1-1 provide the parts outside the CDR3, is DAMVIQNPRYQVTQFGKPVTLSCSQTLNHNVMYWYQQKSSQAPKLLFHYYDKDFNNEADTPDNFQSRRPNTSFCFLDIRSPGLGDTAMYLCATSPVRVVEAFFGQGTRLTVV.